The next 26 T cell receptor beta chains were all read from a single sample in a study of CD8 T cells in Susac syndrome. RNA totalling about 0.5 to 1 ug underwent reverse transcription with random hexamers. TCRdb called the immunoSEQ multiplex PCR reads again in MiXCR, with one record for every CDR3 protein. The sample includes more than 95,000 distinct CDR3 sequences, 85% to 95% of them seen just once. Sequenced: CD4+ T cells from PBMCs. Receptors were obtained from a human donor with multiple sclerosis.

The rearrangement joins TRBV3-1 to TRBJ2-3; D gene uncertain. V was trimmed by 2 bases and J by 6 bases, leaving 12 bases between them. This CDR3 has 14 amino acids. The germline V gene encodes CDR1 LGHDT and CDR2 YNNKEL (reference sequence). CDR3 sequence: CASSQYSSTDTQYF. The CDR3 DNA is TGTGCCAGCAGCCAATACTCGTCGACGGATACGCAGTATTTT.

The V call is TRBV3-1, the J call TRBJ1-5; 9 bases are shared with TRBD1. The CDR3 runs 13 residues. The V gene's germline CDR1 is LGHDT and CDR2 YNNKEL (reference sequence). V trimming: 4 bases; J trimming: 11 bases; junction bases outside the gene matches: 6. The CDR3 sequence: CASSRQGVEAQHF. CDR3 nucleotide sequence: TGTGCCAGCAGCCGACAGGGGGTTGAAGCCCAGCATTTT.

The table lists this clonotype with a count of one. The rearrangement joins TRBV7-3 to TRBJ1-2; 8 nucleotides line up with TRBD1. Germline assignment: CDR1 SGHTA and CDR2 FQGTGA. The CDR3 consists of 13 residues. Trimming at V came to 3 bases and at J to 4 bases, leaving 1 base not matched to a gene. CDR3 residues: CASSFGTGYGYTF. CDR3 bases: TGTGCCAGCAGCTTTGGGACAGGCTATGGCTACACCTTC.

V is TRBV12-3 or TRBV12-4 and J is TRBJ1-1; D gene uncertain. The ends were cut back, 6 bases at V and 8 bases at J, with 13 bases in the middle. The CDR3 is 12 residues long. The CDR3 sequence is CASRPGHGEAFF. Written as DNA, the CDR3 is TGTGCCAGCAGGCCTGGGCACGGAGAAGCTTTCTTT.

The count of this clonotype is one. The J gene is TRBJ2-2, the V gene TRBV12-3 or TRBV12-4; the match to TRBD2 covers 7 bases. Losses at the gene ends were 3 bases for V and 2 bases for J; bases not matched to a gene: 3. The CDR3 has 15 amino acids. CDR3: CASSFRGDNTGELFF. As DNA, the CDR3 is TGTGCCAGCAGTTTTCGGGGGGACAACACCGGGGAGCTGTTTTTT.

The J gene is TRBJ2-7, the V gene TRBV5-1, with D maybe TRBD2 (6 bases). There are 15 residues in the CDR3. Trimming took off 0 bases at V and 3 bases at J, with 13 bases between the two ends. Germline V gene lookup returns CDR1 SGHRS and CDR2 YFSETQ. The chain's CDR3 is CASSLGGLRNYEQYF. The DNA of the CDR3 is TGCGCCAGCAGCTTGGGGGGACTCCGAAACTACGAGCAGTACTTC.

The genes are TRBV2 and TRBJ2-3; D is perhaps TRBD2 (5 bases). V was pared by 7 bases and J by 0 bases, with 11 bases between. The germline V gene encodes CDR1 SNHLY and CDR2 FYNNEI. CDR3 length: 14 amino acids. The CDR3 DNA reads as TGTGCCAGCAAGAGCGGCGTTAGCACAGATACGCAGTATTTT. It translates to CASKSGVSTDTQYF. The full variable domain, with the rest looked up from reference TRBV2 and TRBJ2-3, is EPEVTQTPSHQVTQMGQEVILRCVPISNHLYFYWYRQILGQKVEFLVSFYNNEISEKSEIFDDQFSVERPDGSNFTLKIRSTKLEDSAMYFCASKSGVSTDTQYFGPGTRLTVL.

The genes are TRBV20-1 and TRBJ1-2; possible D gene TRBD1, 5 bases. CDR1 and CDR2 from the germline V gene are DFQATT and SNEGSKA (reference sequence). The CDR3 has 13 residues. The germline V and J ends were trimmed by 5 bases and 2 bases, with 12 bases remaining between them. In nucleotides, the CDR3 is TGCAGTGCTCTTCCAGCAGGGAACTATGGCTACACCTTC. It translates to CSALPAGNYGYTF.

This chain uses TRBV29-1 with TRBJ2-6; D is unresolved. Germline V gene sequence: CDR1 SQVTM, CDR2 ANQGSEA. Trimming took 4 bases from V and 2 from J, leaving 9 bases between them. CDR3 length: 14 amino acids. This CDR3 is CSVGVQAGANVLTF. The CDR3 coding sequence is TGCAGCGTTGGTGTTCAGGCTGGGGCCAACGTCCTGACTTTC. Filled out from reference TRBV29-1 and TRBJ2-6, the complete variable domain reads SAVISQKPSRDICQRGTSLTIQCQVDSQVTMMFWYRQQPGQSLTLIATANQGSEATYESGFVIDKFPISRPNLTFSTLTVSNMSPEDSSIYLCSVGVQAGANVLTFGAGSRLTVL.

The rearrangement uses TRBV3-1 and TRBJ1-2; the match to TRBD1 covers 7 bases. Germline CDR1 reads LGHDT; CDR2 reads YNNKEL (reference sequence). Germline trimming cut 6 bases from V and 6 bases from J; bases unmatched to any gene: 7. The CDR3 extends over 13 amino acids. CDR3 DNA sequence: TGTGCCAGCAGACTACAGGGGAACGATGGCTACACCTTC. It translates to CASRLQGNDGYTF.

This chain links TRBV6-5 with TRBJ2-3; 9 nucleotides agree with TRBD2. The CDR3 length is 15 residues. The V gene's germline CDR1 is MNHEY and CDR2 SVGAGI. V dropped 2 bases and J dropped 3; count of bases not matched to a gene: 3. CDR3 residues: CASSYGGGGTDTQYF. CDR3 DNA: TGTGCCAGCAGTTACGGCGGGGGGGGGACAGATACGCAGTATTTT.

The J gene is TRBJ2-7, the V gene TRBV11-2, with D perhaps TRBD1 (5 bases). V dropped 6 bases and J dropped 3 bases, with 6 bases sitting between them. The germline gives CDR1 SGHAT, CDR2 FQNNGV. The CDR3 spans 11 residues. The CDR3 DNA follows: TGTGCCAGCAGGGGGCACTACGAGCAGTACTTC. Amino acid sequence: CASRGHYEQYF.

This chain joins TRBV3-1 and TRBJ1-5; D gene uncertain. V was trimmed by 0 bases and J by 6 bases, leaving 9 bases between them. This CDR3 contains 14 residues. Per germline, CDR1 LGHDT and CDR2 YNNKEL (reference sequence). The CDR3 nucleotides are TGTGCCAGCAGCCAAGATCGGGTCAGTCAGCCCCAGCATTTT. Its translation is CASSQDRVSQPQHF.

The chain has TRBV6-1 and TRBJ2-7; the D is unclear. V lost 1 base to trimming and J lost 4 bases, with 2 bases between them. Looked up from germline, CDR1 is MNHNS and CDR2 is SASEGT. The CDR3 extends over 11 amino acids. The CDR3 is CASSEGYEQYF. Here the CDR3 DNA reads TGTGCCAGCAGTGAAGGGTACGAGCAGTACTTC.

The chain employs TRBV7-2 and TRBJ2-1, with TRBD2 identical over 9 bases. The germline gives CDR1 SGHTA, CDR2 FQGNSA. This CDR3 spans 15 amino acids. The V segment lost 5 bases and the J segment 4 bases; nucleotides outside the gene matches: 6. CDR3 region: CASSGAGGLYNEQFF. The CDR3 nucleotides are TGTGCCAGCAGCGGAGCGGGGGGCCTTTACAATGAGCAGTTCTTC.

The chain couples TRBV20-1 to TRBJ1-6, with D uncertain. The ends were cut back, 3 bases at V and 9 bases at J, with 12 bases in the middle. The CDR3 length is 13 residues. Germline CDR1 is DFQATT and CDR2 is SNEGSKA (reference sequence). The CDR3 loop is CSARPEIGSPLHF. In DNA, the CDR3 is TGCAGTGCTAGGCCAGAGATTGGTTCACCCCTCCACTTT.

The chain joins TRBV5-4 to TRBJ2-7, with a tentative D call TRBD2 (6 bases). CDR1 and CDR2 (germline): SGHNT, YYREEE (reference sequence). This CDR3 is 17 amino acids long. The germline V and J ends were trimmed by 1 base and 3 bases, with 20 bases remaining between them. The DNA of the CDR3 is TGTGCCAGCAGCTTGCCTGGAGGGGCGGGACGACTCTACGAGCAGTACTTC. Translating gives CASSLPGGAGRLYEQYF.

The chain couples TRBV20-1 to TRBJ1-5; 8 positions agree with TRBD1. V shed 3 bases and J 2 bases; nucleotides not matched to a gene: 3. The CDR3 covers 14 residues. CDR1 DFQATT and CDR2 SNEGSKA come from the germline V gene (reference sequence). The CDR3 DNA follows: TGCAGTGCTAGTACAGGGGGAGGCAATCAGCCCCAGCATTTT. Its translation is CSASTGGGNQPQHF.

V is TRBV3-1 and J is TRBJ2-5, with D unresolved. This CDR3 has 15 residues. Trimming removed 0 bases at V and 1 base at J, with 9 bases between. Germline V gene data show CDR1 as LGHDT and CDR2 as YNNKEL (reference sequence). CDR3 bases: TGTGCCAGCAGCCAAGATCTTACAGCCCAAGAGACCCAGTACTTC. It specifies CASSQDLTAQETQYF.

The chain has TRBV6-5 and TRBJ1-5, with TRBD1 as a possible D gene (5 bases). V was cut by 2 bases and J by 7 bases, with 9 bases left in between. Germline V gives CDR1 MNHEY, CDR2 SVGAGI. The CDR3 extends over 13 amino acids. CDR3 in DNA: TGTGCCAGCAGTTACGGGGGGAACCAGCCCCAGCATTTT. Protein: CASSYGGNQPQHF.

The chain is built from TRBV18 and TRBJ1-6; 7 bases fit TRBD1. The length of the CDR3 is 15 residues. The V segment lost 4 bases and the J segment 6 bases; nucleotides outside the gene matches: 6. The germline V gene has CDR1 KGHSH and CDR2 LQKENI. CDR3 protein: CASSRSGGSNSPLHF. CDR3 coding DNA: TGTGCCAGCTCACGATCAGGGGGTTCTAATTCACCCCTCCACTTT.

The gene calls are TRBV6-6 and TRBJ1-6, with 7 positions matching TRBD1. The CDR3 is 15 amino acids. Trimming at V came to 6 bases and at J to 5 bases, leaving 7 bases not matched to a gene. Germline loops: CDR1 MNHNY, CDR2 SVGAGI (reference sequence). The CDR3 DNA follows: TGTGCCAGCAGACGGGCAGGGGGGGATAATTCACCCCTCCACTTT. Amino acids: CASRRAGGDNSPLHF.

The V call is TRBV20-1, the J call TRBJ2-1; maybe TRBD1 (6 bases). The CDR3 runs 15 residues. Trimming cost V 2 bases and J 6 bases, with 17 bases left between them. CDR1 is DFQATT, CDR2 SNEGSKA, per germline (reference sequence). This chain's CDR3 is CSARKQGLRGNEQFF. Here the CDR3 DNA reads TGCAGTGCTAGAAAACAGGGCCTTCGGGGCAATGAGCAGTTCTTC.

V and J are TRBV27 and TRBJ1-5; 7 bases align to TRBD1. Trimming at V came to 6 bases and at J to 6 bases, leaving 8 bases not matched to a gene. The CDR3 spans 14 residues. CDR1 MNHEY and CDR2 SMNVEV come from the germline V gene (reference sequence). This CDR3 is CASSPRQGGQPQHF. CDR3 nucleotides: TGTGCCAGCAGCCCCAGACAGGGCGGTCAGCCCCAGCATTTT.

The chain has TRBV20-1 and TRBJ2-1; D uncertain. The CDR3 totals 12 residues. Per the germline V gene, CDR1 is DFQATT and CDR2 is SNEGSKA (reference sequence). Trimming removed 5 bases from V and 1 base from J, with 6 bases in between. The CDR3 DNA follows: TGCAGTGCTGAAGGGTCCTACAATGAGCAGTTCTTC. This sequence encodes CSAEGSYNEQFF.

The chain couples TRBV3-1 to TRBJ2-7, with 9 nucleotides matching TRBD1. CDR3 length: 16 amino acids. CDR1 and CDR2 (germline): LGHDT, YNNKEL (reference sequence). Germline trimming cut 2 bases from V and 5 bases from J; bases unmatched to any gene: 10. For the CDR3, the DNA is TGTGCCAGCAGCCAACTGCCCGGGACAGGGCTTAACGAGCAGTACTTC. Translating it yields CASSQLPGTGLNEQYF.